Presented here are 22 T cell receptor beta chains from one specimen sequenced in a study of OX40 agonist ivuxolimab in advanced cancers. Sequenced by immunoSEQ multiplex PCR; TCRdb stores in-frame clones only, minus some. Of 73,000 or so clones listed, 86% are singletons. This material consisted of CD4+ or CD8+ T cells sorted from blood, taken in a trial of the OX40 agonist ivuxolimab. The source of these receptors is an adult with an advanced solid tumor such as melanoma, head and neck, liver or kidney cancer.

V usage is TRBV5-6 and J usage is TRBJ1-2; the match to TRBD1 covers 9 bases. Trimming removed 0 bases from V and 6 bases from J; junction bases left unmatched: 6. CDR1 is SGHDT, CDR2 YYEEEE, per germline. This CDR3 is 15 amino acids long. The CDR3 DNA reads as TGTGCCAGCAGCTTGGCCCTACAGGGGGCTGATGGCTACACCTTC. Protein: CASSLALQGADGYTF.

The gene calls are TRBV6-1 and TRBJ1-1, with no clear D. Germline assignment: CDR1 MNHNS and CDR2 SASEGT. V gave up 5 bases and J gave up 3 bases, with 10 bases separating them. The CDR3 has 13 amino acids. CDR3 sequence: CASSYWSDTEAFF. The CDR3 nucleotides read TGTGCCAGCAGTTATTGGTCAGACACTGAAGCTTTCTTT.

The chain carries TRBV7-2 and TRBJ2-1; no clear D. Germline CDR1 is SGHTA and CDR2 is FQGNSA. This CDR3 comprises 14 residues. V lost 1 base, J lost 3 bases, and 7 bases lay in between. CDR3 bases: TGTGCCAGCAGCTTAGAGACCATCTACAATGAGCAGTTCTTC. Protein sequence: CASSLETIYNEQFF.

This sequence joins TRBV18 and TRBJ1-5; 7 bases are a match to TRBD1. Trimming cost V 3 bases and J 5 bases; bases outside gene matches: 7. The CDR3 totals 15 residues. In germline, CDR1 is KGHSH, CDR2 LQKENI. The CDR3 DNA reads as TGTGCCAGCTCACCGACAACAGGGGTGGATCAGCCCCAGCATTTT. This codes for CASSPTTGVDQPQHF.

The J gene is TRBJ2-7, the V gene TRBV2, with D unclear. Between the trimmed V and J ends, which lost 6 bases and 2 bases, there was a span of 14 bases. The CDR3 covers 14 residues. Per the germline V gene, CDR1 is SNHLY and CDR2 is FYNNEI. CDR3: CASRTGPWTYEQYF. CDR3 DNA sequence: TGTGCCAGCAGGACCGGGCCCTGGACCTACGAGCAGTACTTC.

The chain is built from TRBV7-2 and TRBJ2-5; 8 positions agree with TRBD2. The CDR3 sequence is 14 residues long. The trim removed 6 bases at V and 5 bases at J, leaving 8 bases unmatched. CDR1 is SGHTA and CDR2 is FQGNSA in the germline V gene. In nucleotides, the CDR3 is TGTGCCAGCAGTTCGGGGGGGATATCGGAGACCCAGTACTTC. Protein sequence: CASSSGGISETQYF.

This chain links TRBV7-2 with TRBJ1-6, with D possibly matching TRBD1 (5 bases). V was pared by 3 bases and J by 8 bases, with 11 bases between. Germline assignment: CDR1 SGHTA and CDR2 FQGNSA. CDR3 length: 14 residues. The CDR3 nucleotides read TGTGCCAGCAGCTTGGGGGGAGACTATTCACCCCTCCACTTT. Its protein is CASSLGGDYSPLHF.

J is TRBJ2-5 and V is TRBV11-3; 9 nucleotides match TRBD2. After removal of 5 bases from V and 5 bases from J, the junction contained 3 bases not matched to a gene. The CDR3 contains 13 residues. Germline loops: CDR1 SGHNT, CDR2 YENEEA. The CDR3 spells CASSPSGAETQYF. CDR3 bases: TGTGCCAGCAGCCCTAGCGGGGCGGAGACCCAGTACTTC.

The rearrangement uses TRBV29-1 and TRBJ1-4; 8 bases fit TRBD1. This CDR3 has 14 residues. CDR1 and CDR2 (germline): SQVTM, ANQGSEA. The ends lost 4 bases at V and 7 bases at J; junction bases unmatched: 8. DNA of the CDR3: TGCAGCGTTGGACCAGGGGGCGCAGGTGAAAAACTGTTTTTT. Encoded protein: CSVGPGGAGEKLFF.

This chain joins TRBV7-6 and TRBJ1-5; D is uncertain. Germline V lookup: CDR1 SGHVS, CDR2 FNYEAQ. V was clipped by 2 bases and J by 5 bases, with 7 bases between them. This CDR3 spans 13 amino acids. CDR3 loop: CASSLYSDQPQHF. Here the CDR3 DNA reads TGTGCCAGCAGCTTATACTCCGATCAGCCCCAGCATTTT.

This rearrangement joins TRBV5-1 to TRBJ1-4; 9 bases line up with TRBD1. V lost 4 bases and J lost 8; bases outside the gene matches: 9. This CDR3 region has 15 residues. The germline V gene has CDR1 SGHRS and CDR2 YFSETQ. The CDR3 DNA follows: TGCGCCAGCAGCCCGTTTACAGGGGGCGGCGAAAAACTGTTTTTT. Encoded protein: CASSPFTGGGEKLFF.

The chain carries TRBV5-1 and TRBJ2-3; 10 bases align to TRBD1. Germline lookup yields CDR1 SGHRS and CDR2 YFSETQ. CDR3 length equals 15 residues. V was pared by 4 bases and J by 6 bases, with 8 bases of the junction left unmatched. CDR3 nucleotides: TGCGCCAGCAGCCGGGACAGGGGAGGTCCGGATACGCAGTATTTT. Its translation: CASSRDRGGPDTQYF.

This rearrangement joins TRBV7-8 to TRBJ1-2; D remains ambiguous. CDR1 is SGHVS and CDR2 is FQNEAQ in the germline V gene. The CDR3 covers 13 residues. Trimming took off 5 bases at V and 3 bases at J, with 10 bases between the two ends. For the CDR3, the DNA is TGTGCCAGCAGCCCCTGGTTCGACTATGGCTACACCTTC. This encodes CASSPWFDYGYTF.

V gene TRBV6-5 combines with J gene TRBJ1-1; 9 nucleotides align to TRBD1. Germline-derived CDR1 and CDR2 are MNHEY and SVGAGI. This CDR3 is built from 14 residues. With V trimmed by 6 bases and J by 1 base, 3 bases remained unmatched. The chain's CDR3 is CASRNRGQNTEAFF. DNA of the CDR3: TGTGCCAGCAGAAACAGGGGGCAGAACACTGAAGCTTTCTTT.

V usage is TRBV4-3 and J usage is TRBJ2-3; 10 nucleotides match TRBD1. The germline V gene has CDR1 LGHNA and CDR2 YSLEER. V shed 1 base and J 0 bases; nucleotides not matched to a gene: 10. CDR3 length: 19 residues. The DNA for the CDR3 is TGCGCCAGCAGCCAAGGGGGACAGGGGTTCCTATCTAGCACAGATACGCAGTATTTT. Protein: CASSQGGQGFLSSTDTQYF.

This chain uses TRBV28 with TRBJ2-7; D is perhaps TRBD1 (6 bases). V shed 7 bases and J shed 1 base, with 17 bases lying between them. Germline-derived CDR1 and CDR2 are MDHEN and SYDVKM. The CDR3 is 15 amino acids. The CDR3 here is CASIPQGTFSYEQYF. The CDR3 coding sequence is TGTGCCAGCATACCACAGGGTACCTTTTCCTACGAGCAGTACTTC.

The rearrangement uses TRBV28 and TRBJ2-1; 8 positions agree with TRBD2. Germline values: CDR1 MDHEN, CDR2 SYDVKM. The CDR3 spans 16 residues. V shed 6 bases and J 4 bases; nucleotides not matched to a gene: 11. DNA of the CDR3: TGTGCCAGCAGCCAAAATACGGGGGGGCGGTACAATGAGCAGTTCTTC. As protein: CASSQNTGGRYNEQFF.

The V gene is TRBV7-2, the J gene TRBJ2-7, with 10 bases aligning to TRBD1. CDR1 and CDR2 from the germline V gene are SGHTA and FQGNSA. The ends lost 5 bases at V and 3 bases at J; junction bases unmatched: 7. This CDR3 is 15 amino acids long. Written as DNA, the CDR3 is TGTGCCAGCAGCGTGGGACAGGGGTTTGTCTACGAGCAGTACTTC. Protein: CASSVGQGFVYEQYF. Variable domain in full (rest from reference TRBV7-2 and TRBJ2-7): GAGVSQSPSNKVTEKGKDVELRCDPISGHTALYWYRQSLGQGLEFLIYFQGNSAPDKSGLPSDRFSAERTGGSVSTLTIQRTQQEDSAVYLCASSVGQGFVYEQYFGPGTRLTVT.

The table lists this clone with a count of one. J is TRBJ1-3 and V is TRBV19, with D maybe TRBD1 (6 bases). V was shortened by 5 bases and J by 0 bases, with 11 bases between the two germline ends. Germline CDR1 reads LNHDA; CDR2 reads SQIVND (reference sequence). The CDR3 has 15 amino acids. The CDR3 is CASSSHRASGNTIYF. The CDR3 DNA reads as TGTGCCAGTAGTTCACACAGGGCCTCTGGAAACACCATATATTTT. The variable domain in full, with the rest retrieved from reference TRBV19 and TRBJ1-3, is DGGITQSPKYLFRKEGQNVTLSCEQNLNHDAMYWYRQDPGQGLRLIYYSQIVNDFQKGDIAEGYSVSREKKESFPLTVTSAQKNPTAFYLCASSSHRASGNTIYFGEGSWLTVV.

On this clone: One junction end does not reproduce the germline sequence, and a read error may be involved. The J gene is TRBJ1-2, the V gene TRBV27; 8 bases are shared with TRBD1. From germline, CDR1 is MNHEY and CDR2 SMNVEV (reference sequence). The CDR3 is made up of 13 amino acids. The CDR3 DNA follows: TGTGCCAGCAGAGACAGGGGCCCCTATGGCTACGCCTTC. This sequence encodes CASRDRGPYGYAF.

The V call is TRBV6-5, the J call TRBJ2-3, with a possible D match to TRBD2 (7 bases). V gave up 4 bases and J gave up 2 bases, with 10 bases separating them. Germline lookup yields CDR1 MNHEY and CDR2 SVGAGI. The length of the CDR3 is 14 residues. The CDR3 DNA reads as TGTGCCAGCAGTTTAGGGGGGGCCACAGATACGCAGTATTTT. Residues: CASSLGGATDTQYF.

The genes are TRBV6-6 and TRBJ2-7, with 7 bases that match TRBD2. The CDR3 totals 13 residues. V shed 0 bases and J 6 bases; nucleotides not matched to a gene: 2. Germline CDR1 is MNHNY and CDR2 is SVGAGI (reference sequence). In DNA form, the CDR3 reads TGTGCCAGCAGTTACTCAGCTAGCGGCGAGCAGTACTTC. Protein product: CASSYSASGEQYF.